This T cell receptor beta chain was sequenced during a study of Graves' ophthalmopathy and Graves' hyperthyroidism. TCR beta CDR3 amplification used RNA transcripts. First-round RT-PCR with HTBI primers preceded a second-round multiplex PCR. TCRdb itself ran the multiplex PCR reads through MiXCR, one entry per CDR3 protein. Of 450,000 or so distinct CDR3 sequences in the sample, under 15% were seen once. Other autoimmune disease, uncontrolled infection, pregnancy and lactation led to exclusion. The PBMCs originated from around 9.7 ml of fresh peripheral blood. This clonotype was detected only a few times. The receptor was isolated from a woman between 25 and 40 years old with Graves' ophthalmopathy. The sequencing sample was made of blood.

CDR3 sequence (DNA): TGTGCCAGCAGCCAAGATTCGAGGAGGGGTAATCAGCCCCAGCATTTT. This codes for CASSQDSRRGNQPQHF. This chain links TRBV3-1 with TRBJ1-5, with D perhaps TRBD1 (5 bases). V lost 0 bases and J 4 bases, leaving 13 bases between the germline ends. CDR1 and CDR2 (germline): LGHDT, YNNKEL (reference sequence). The CDR3 is 16 residues long.